A selection of T cell receptor beta chains follows, all from one sample in a study of post-analysis software for immune sequencing data. TCRdb processed the PCR reads anew with MiXCR; each CDR3 protein has one entry. The table includes hundreds of thousands of distinct CDR3 sequences, 55% to 60% detected once. The material sequenced was blood. The receptors shown here come from a girl aged 2 to 9 with multiple sclerosis. The CDR3 runs from the conserved cysteine through the conserved F or W. Fields, in order: D gene, J gene, V gene, clone size, CDR3 DNA, CDR3 protein. D genes are given only for firm matches. Some rows have no size entry. The others give once, few or many, or a class for an expanded clone.

d_call: NA; j_call: TRBJ1-2; v_call: TRBV27; clone_size: few; cdr3_nt: TGTGCCAGCAGTTTAGTGGCGAAAACAGGGTGGAACTATGGCTACACCTTC; cdr3_aa: CASSLVAKTGWNYGYTF
d_call: NA; j_call: TRBJ2-5; v_call: TRBV30; clone_size: NA; cdr3_nt: TGTGCCTGGAGTGTCACAGAGACCCAGTACTTC; cdr3_aa: CAWSVTETQYF
d_call: TRBD2; j_call: TRBJ2-4; v_call: TRBV20-1; clone_size: NA; cdr3_nt: TGCAGTGCTGAGCGGGATGTCTTGAACATTCAGTACTTC; cdr3_aa: CSAERDVLNIQYF
d_call: NA; j_call: TRBJ2-5; v_call: TRBV6-5; clone_size: NA; cdr3_nt: TGTGCCAGCAGTTACTCGCCGGTGTCCTATGAGACCCAGTACTTC; cdr3_aa: CASSYSPVSYETQYF
d_call: TRBD1; j_call: TRBJ2-3; v_call: TRBV6-5; clone_size: few; cdr3_nt: TGTGCCAGCACCTTAAGACAGGGGGCTACAGATACGCAGTATTTT; cdr3_aa: CASTLRQGATDTQYF
d_call: NA; j_call: TRBJ2-4; v_call: TRBV20-1; clone_size: NA; cdr3_nt: TGCAGTGCTAGAGATAATGGGGGAGACAACATTCAGTACTTC; cdr3_aa: CSARDNGGDNIQYF
d_call: NA; j_call: TRBJ1-5; v_call: TRBV29-1; clone_size: NA; cdr3_nt: TGCAGCGTTGAAGTCGAAGGTCAGCCCCAGCATTTT; cdr3_aa: CSVEVEGQPQHF
d_call: TRBD2; j_call: TRBJ2-1; v_call: TRBV4-1; clone_size: NA; cdr3_nt: TGCGCCAGCAGCCAAGAGGGTCCCGGGACTAGCGGGAGTCTCCAGGAGCAGTTCTTC; cdr3_aa: CASSQEGPGTSGSLQEQFF
d_call: TRBD1; j_call: TRBJ1-2; v_call: TRBV6-2/TRBV6-3; clone_size: NA; cdr3_nt: TGTGCCAGCAGTGAAAACAGGGGGAATGATGGCTACACCTTC; cdr3_aa: CASSENRGNDGYTF
d_call: TRBD2; j_call: TRBJ2-1; v_call: TRBV7-2; clone_size: NA; cdr3_nt: TGTGCCAGCAGCTTAAGGCTAGCGGGGGGGCCGCAGGAGCAGTTCTTC; cdr3_aa: CASSLRLAGGPQEQFF
d_call: TRBD2; j_call: TRBJ2-3; v_call: TRBV20-1; clone_size: once; cdr3_nt: TGCAGTGCTAGAGGAGGACTAGCGGGGATCACAGATACGCAGTATTTT; cdr3_aa: CSARGGLAGITDTQYF
d_call: NA; j_call: TRBJ1-3; v_call: TRBV20-1; clone_size: few; cdr3_nt: TGCAGTGCCCAGCCCAGGGTATCTGGAAACACCATATATTTT; cdr3_aa: CSAQPRVSGNTIYF
d_call: NA; j_call: TRBJ2-1; v_call: TRBV7-2; clone_size: NA; cdr3_nt: TGTGCCATCTTCGTGCGGGACAATGAGCAGTTCTTC; cdr3_aa: CAIFVRDNEQFF
d_call: NA; j_call: TRBJ2-5; v_call: TRBV6-1; clone_size: NA; cdr3_nt: TGTGCCAGCAGTGGAGACAGCCGACTAGAGACCCAGTACTTC; cdr3_aa: CASSGDSRLETQYF
d_call: NA; j_call: TRBJ2-3; v_call: TRBV24-1; clone_size: once; cdr3_nt: TGTGCCACCAGTGACCTGGGGAACGGGGGAGATACGCAGTATTTT; cdr3_aa: CATSDLGNGGDTQYF
d_call: NA; j_call: TRBJ2-3; v_call: TRBV12-3/TRBV12-4; clone_size: NA; cdr3_nt: TGTGCCAGCAGCAAGGGGACGGTTAGCACAGATACGCAGTATTTT; cdr3_aa: CASSKGTVSTDTQYF
d_call: TRBD2; j_call: TRBJ2-1; v_call: TRBV29-1; clone_size: few; cdr3_nt: TGCAGCGTTGGACCCGGGACTACAACCCAGTGGCAGTTCTTC; cdr3_aa: CSVGPGTTTQWQFF
d_call: NA; j_call: TRBJ1-2; v_call: TRBV5-1; clone_size: NA; cdr3_nt: TGCGCCAGCAGCTTGGACCGTAAGCGGGGTGGCTACACCTTC; cdr3_aa: CASSLDRKRGGYTF
d_call: TRBD2; j_call: TRBJ2-3; v_call: TRBV11-2; clone_size: NA; cdr3_nt: TGTGCCAGCAGCTTTCCTATCCCTCTAGCGGGAGTCACAGATACGCAGTATTTT; cdr3_aa: CASSFPIPLAGVTDTQYF
d_call: NA; j_call: TRBJ1-4; v_call: TRBV2; clone_size: NA; cdr3_nt: TGTGCCAGCAGTGGGTGGAACAGTGAAAACCTGTTTTTT; cdr3_aa: CASSGWNSENLFF
d_call: NA; j_call: TRBJ2-6; v_call: TRBV20-1; clone_size: NA; cdr3_nt: TGCAGTGCTAGAGATCGGACGAGGGAGGGGGCCAACGTCCTGACTTTC; cdr3_aa: CSARDRTREGANVLTF
d_call: NA; j_call: TRBJ2-7; v_call: TRBV11-2; clone_size: NA; cdr3_nt: TGTGCCAGCAGCTTAGAAGGGTCAGGCAGGCCGCAGTACTTC; cdr3_aa: CASSLEGSGRPQYF
d_call: NA; j_call: TRBJ1-4; v_call: TRBV5-1; clone_size: NA; cdr3_nt: TGCGCCAGCAGCGCCCAGGACGGGACTAATGAAAAACTGTTTTTT; cdr3_aa: CASSAQDGTNEKLFF
d_call: TRBD1; j_call: TRBJ2-2; v_call: TRBV7-9; clone_size: NA; cdr3_nt: TGTGCCAGCAGCTTACCAAAACCAGGACAGGCAATGTCCAAAACCGGGGAGCTGTTTTTT; cdr3_aa: CASSLPKPGQAMSKTGELFF
d_call: NA; j_call: TRBJ1-2; v_call: TRBV6-4; clone_size: once; cdr3_nt: TGTGCCAGCAGTGACCCGGGGGGGTCGGGAGGCTACACCTTC; cdr3_aa: CASSDPGGSGGYTF
d_call: NA; j_call: TRBJ2-5; v_call: TRBV5-1; clone_size: NA; cdr3_nt: TGCGCCAGCAGTGGTCAGGGGATAGGAAAGACCCAGTACTTC; cdr3_aa: CASSGQGIGKTQYF
d_call: NA; j_call: TRBJ2-3; v_call: TRBV29-1; clone_size: NA; cdr3_nt: TGCAGCGTTGTCTCAGATACGCAGTATTTT; cdr3_aa: CSVVSDTQYF
d_call: NA; j_call: TRBJ1-2; v_call: TRBV11-3; clone_size: NA; cdr3_nt: TGTGCCAGCACTGATTGGGGGGGTCCCTATGGCTACACCTTC; cdr3_aa: CASTDWGGPYGYTF
d_call: NA; j_call: TRBJ2-7; v_call: TRBV6-2/TRBV6-3; clone_size: NA; cdr3_nt: TGTGCCAGCAGTTGGGACATTCAAGCCTACGAGCAGTACTTC; cdr3_aa: CASSWDIQAYEQYF
d_call: TRBD1; j_call: TRBJ1-2; v_call: TRBV5-5; clone_size: NA; cdr3_nt: TGTGCCAGCAGGCTACCGGGACAGGGATTATATGGCTACACCTTC; cdr3_aa: CASRLPGQGLYGYTF
d_call: NA; j_call: TRBJ2-2; v_call: TRBV20-1; clone_size: NA; cdr3_nt: TGCAGTGCTAGTACTTCCGACACCGGGGAGCTGTTTTTT; cdr3_aa: CSASTSDTGELFF
d_call: TRBD2; j_call: TRBJ2-1; v_call: TRBV4-3; clone_size: NA; cdr3_nt: TGCGCCAGCAGCCAAGGCGGGGGACGGGGCTACAATGAGCAGTTCTTC; cdr3_aa: CASSQGGGRGYNEQFF
d_call: TRBD2; j_call: TRBJ2-1; v_call: TRBV13; clone_size: once; cdr3_nt: TGTGCCAGCATCTATAGCGGGAGCTCCTACAATGAGCAGTTCTTC; cdr3_aa: CASIYSGSSYNEQFF
d_call: TRBD1; j_call: TRBJ2-1; v_call: TRBV5-1; clone_size: NA; cdr3_nt: TGCGCCAGCAGCCCCGGGACAGGGACTAATGAGCAGTTCTTC; cdr3_aa: CASSPGTGTNEQFF
d_call: NA; j_call: TRBJ2-7; v_call: TRBV10-3; clone_size: NA; cdr3_nt: TGTGCCATCAGACATTCGACCCAGGAAGGAGCCGAGCAGTACTTC; cdr3_aa: CAIRHSTQEGAEQYF
d_call: NA; j_call: TRBJ2-1; v_call: TRBV6-2/TRBV6-3; clone_size: NA; cdr3_nt: TGTGCCAGCAGTTACGGATCGTGGGAGCAGTTCTTC; cdr3_aa: CASSYGSWEQFF